The clone carrying this T cell receptor beta chain was observed many times. Its antigen is still unknown. This CDR3 contains 12 residues. V lost 7 bases and J lost 6, with 11 bases in between. CDR1 is SNHLY and CDR2 is FYNNEI in the germline V gene. One entry per CDR3 protein, called by TCRdb with MiXCR from the 5' RACE reads. The sample has approximately 280,000 distinct CDR3 sequences; 6.5% to 9.5% are singletons. The data are from a study of identical twins. Study-wide points: Fewer insertions characterized abundant cord blood beta clonotypes, whereas memory repertoires showed none. Out-of-frame alpha sequences shared by twins were enriched for low generation probability. Twin sharing of out-of-frame TCR alpha was underestimated by models in monozygotic pairs.

The same sample was also used in a study of yellow fever vaccine responses in identical twins. That work contributes: Reports say the vaccine T cell response in twins looked partly convergent and partly personalized.

The V call is TRBV2, the J call TRBJ2-3; perhaps D is TRBD1 or TRBD2 (5 bases each). This sequence was found in a woman under 30 in good health. Sample: memory (CD45RO+) T cells sorted from blood. CDR3 nucleotide sequence: TGTGCCAGCACGGGGACGGGGGATACGCAGTATTTT. It yields the protein CASTGTGDTQYF.